This is a list of T cell receptor beta chains from one sample in a study of control samples from healthy donors and cancer patients. Clones were read by immunoSEQ multiplex PCR, and TCRdb kept only the in-frame ones, dropping some. The data contain 120,000 or so clones, around 86% of them seen just once; the ten biggest clones take up around 9%. The sample taken for sequencing was blood. The source of these receptors is a man aged 40-55 years in good health. Both conserved end residues are part of each CDR3.

j_call v_call cdr3_aa
TRBJ2-7 TRBV11-3 CASSGLKAGAPYEQYF
TRBJ2-1 TRBV24-1 CATSDWAGGPPAIHNEQFF
TRBJ1-3 TRBV6-5 CASSYSRHFSGNTIYF
TRBJ1-1 TRBV7-2 CASSFAGTGAFF
TRBJ1-5 TRBV4-2 CASSPGPGTESVQPQHF
TRBJ2-1 TRBV6-1 CASSEWWGGHNEQFF
TRBJ1-6 TRBV15 CATSRDPGVLNSPLHF
TRBJ1-3 TRBV14 CASSQNQRSGNTIYF
TRBJ1-1 TRBV25-1 CASSEYGGAWEAFF
TRBJ1-2 TRBV6-6 CASSTGQGGYGYTF
TRBJ1-5 TRBV19 CASSGRQGYQPQHF
TRBJ2-1 TRBV5-1 CASSYYSGGAESEQFF
TRBJ1-1 TRBV14 CASSLTAGVSTEAFF
TRBJ2-3 TRBV9 CASSVGSRGGPDTQYF
TRBJ2-1 TRBV4-1 CASSRGTSGGSGVNEQFF
TRBJ1-2 TRBV5-8 CASSQRGPLIPNYGYTF
TRBJ2-7 TRBV30 CAWKRGGAAYEQYF
TRBJ2-1 TRBV9 CASSVLAESPNEQFF
TRBJ2-7 TRBV11-3 CASRQGSYEQYF
TRBJ1-1 TRBV11-2 CASSPGTGHTEAFF
TRBJ1-1 TRBV25-1 CASSESVFKAFF
TRBJ1-5 TRBV7-8 CASSYDRATQHF
TRBJ1-4 TRBV18 CASGYGQNNEKLFF
TRBJ2-2 TRBV10-1 CASSSTVAGELFF
TRBJ2-1 TRBV7-2 CASTPGPERNEQFF
TRBJ1-2 TRBV6-5 CASSYDRNYGYTF
TRBJ1-6 TRBV7-8 CASSIRTLPLHF
TRBJ1-5 TRBV30 CAWNKGGNQPQHF
TRBJ1-3 TRBV10-1 CASSADLSSGNTIYF
TRBJ1-3 TRBV2 CASNRDSSSGNTIYF
TRBJ2-1 TRBV15 CATSREPRASYNEQFF
TRBJ2-2 TRBV9 CASSRTRANTGELFF
TRBJ1-2 TRBV30 CAWRLTYGYTF
TRBJ1-2 TRBV24-1 CATSDPVAGGNYGYTF
TRBJ2-5 TRBV5-4 CASSLKRLAGDLETQYF
TRBJ2-1 TRBV24-1 CATSDLGRNEQFF
TRBJ1-4 TRBV7-7 CASSPGGANEKLFF
TRBJ2-5 TRBV19 CASSLGLAGPQGTQYF
TRBJ1-4 TRBV18 CASSRGRDEKLFF
TRBJ2-5 TRBV11-3 CASSPRGARETQYF
TRBJ2-5 TRBV7-9 CASSLGLAGHQETQYF
TRBJ2-7 TRBV7-8 CASSSQTYEQYF
TRBJ2-3 TRBV15 CATRSGSGGTDTQYF
TRBJ1-1 TRBV5-4 CASSLRQGGTEAFF
TRBJ2-6 TRBV3-1/TRBV3-2 CASSQGLAPKLTF
TRBJ2-7 TRBV29-1 CSVERGYEQYF
TRBJ2-7 TRBV6-5 CACGQGHYEQYF
TRBJ2-3 TRBV19 CASSKTSGGATDTQYF
TRBJ2-7 TRBV7-9 CASSSSQGVYEQYF
TRBJ2-5 TRBV25-1 CASSTRDRGPRYQETQYF
TRBJ1-1 TRBV7-9 CASSPTTNTEAFF
TRBJ1-5 TRBV21-1 CASSNGEICSNQPQHF